This T cell receptor beta chain came from a study of T-cell reconstitution after alpha-beta-depleted transplantation in children. This clonotype was counted a few times. Using unique molecular identifiers, the investigators prepared the TCRbeta library. TCRdb re-called the PCR reads through MiXCR, storing one row per CDR3 protein. Of just under 550,000 distinct CDR3 sequences in the sample, 18% are singletons; the top ten hold roughly 3.3%. This CDR3 spans 15 amino acids. Trimming took 0 bases from V and 6 from J, leaving 13 bases between them. From germline, CDR1 is SGHRS and CDR2 YFSETQ. Source: PBMCs from the stem cell graft donor, taken from the stem cell graft. The clonotype comes from a human donor who donated a stem cell graft to a child with acute lymphoblastic leukemia. V usage is TRBV5-1 and J usage is TRBJ2-1; either TRBD1 or TRBD2 may supply D (5 bases each). The DNA of the CDR3 is TGCGCCAGCAGCTTGGTGGGGGAATCGGGCAATGAGCAGTTCTTC. Its translation: CASSLVGESGNEQFF.